The 32 T cell receptor beta chains presented below share a single source sample, sequenced in a study of cytomegalovirus exposure and HLA in healthy donors. Primers included in the PCR were 60 Vbeta and 13 Jbeta primers. Data came from immunoSEQ multiplex PCR; TCRdb stores just in-frame clones and leaves some out. Of 210,000 or so clones listed, around 85% are singletons. Sequencing was carried out using PBMCs. Receptor source: a human donor in good health.

This clone was recorded once. This sequence joins TRBV7-2 and TRBJ1-1, with 7 positions matching TRBD1. V dropped 4 bases and J dropped 1; count of bases not matched to a gene: 0. The CDR3 covers 13 residues. CDR1 and CDR2 (germline): SGHTA, FQGNSA. As DNA, the CDR3 is TGTGCCAGCAGCTGGACAGGGAACACTGAAGCTTTCTTT. Its protein product is CASSWTGNTEAFF.

V gene TRBV20-1 combines with J gene TRBJ2-3; D gene unclear. The CDR3 contains 11 residues. CDR1 and CDR2 from the germline V gene are DFQATT and SNEGSKA (reference sequence). The V end lost 2 bases, the J end lost 6 bases, and 6 bases lay between the germline ends. CDR3 sequence (DNA): TGCAGTGCTAGATTTTCGGATACGCAGTATTTT. It yields the protein CSARFSDTQYF.

The chain is built from TRBV29-1 and TRBJ2-2; 10 bases align to TRBD2. V was clipped by 5 bases and J by 6 bases; unmatched bases: 12. Germline values: CDR1 SQVTM, CDR2 ANQGSEA. This CDR3 contains 16 residues. As DNA, the CDR3 is TGCAGCGTTCGAAGCGGCAGCGGGAGGGCGGCCGGGGAGCTGTTTTTT. Its translation: CSVRSGSGRAAGELFF.

This clone was seen a single time. The chain employs TRBV7-3 and TRBJ2-3; 10 bases line up with TRBD2. This CDR3 is 15 amino acids long. CDR1 and CDR2 (germline): SGHTA, FQGTGA. V shed 5 bases, J shed 4 bases, and the junction held 6 bases outside the gene matches. Written as DNA, the CDR3 is TGTGCCAGCAGCCTCGGACTAGCGGCCCCAGATACGCAGTATTTT. It yields the protein CASSLGLAAPDTQYF.

The chain has TRBV28 and TRBJ2-1; TRBD2 is a possible D gene (5 bases). Trimming removed 1 base at V and 0 bases at J, with 10 bases between. There are 16 residues in the CDR3. Germline V gene data show CDR1 as MDHEN and CDR2 as SYDVKM. The CDR3 region has the DNA TGTGCCAGCAGTTTATTTACCGGAGGCTCCTACAATGAGCAGTTCTTC. Translation gives CASSLFTGGSYNEQFF.

This chain uses TRBV27 with TRBJ2-1; 10 nucleotides agree with TRBD2. This CDR3 is 16 amino acids long. Germline loops: CDR1 MNHEY, CDR2 SMNVEV (reference sequence). The V and J ends lost 5 bases and 3 bases, in that order; junction bases with no gene match: 7. CDR3: CASSPDGTSVYNEQFF. CDR3 bases: TGTGCCAGCAGTCCGGACGGGACTAGCGTCTACAATGAGCAGTTCTTC.

The chain has TRBV28 and TRBJ2-2; D is uncertain. This CDR3 is 16 amino acids long. The germline gives CDR1 MDHEN, CDR2 SYDVKM. The V gene lost 2 bases and the J gene lost 0 bases, with 10 bases spanning the gap. CDR3 amino acids: CASSLGPDPNTGELFF. CDR3 nucleotides: TGTGCCAGCAGTTTAGGGCCCGACCCGAACACCGGGGAGCTGTTTTTT.

The CDR3 sequence is CASSFPSTASGELFF. The CDR3 DNA follows: TGTGCCAGCAGTTTCCCCTCGACAGCTAGCGGGGAGCTGTTTTTT. The chain links TRBV28 to TRBJ2-2, with a possible D match to TRBD1 (5 bases). The V and J ends lost 3 bases and 7 bases respectively, with 15 bases between them. CDR1 is MDHEN and CDR2 is SYDVKM in the germline V gene. This CDR3 spans 15 amino acids.

The table lists this clone with a count of one. The CDR3 region is CASSLDGSRGLNQPQHF. CDR3 bases: TGTGCCAGCAGCTTAGATGGTTCTCGAGGCCTCAATCAGCCCCAGCATTTT. The chain has TRBV7-6 and TRBJ1-5; D not resolved. The germline V gene has CDR1 SGHVS and CDR2 FNYEAQ. V was trimmed by 1 base and J by 3 bases, leaving 16 bases between them. The CDR3 runs 17 residues.

The chain is built from TRBV5-1 and TRBJ2-1; perhaps TRBD1 as D (6 bases). The V end was cut by 3 bases, the J end by 3 bases, with 10 bases between. Per germline, CDR1 SGHRS and CDR2 YFSETQ. The CDR3 covers 14 residues. The CDR3 DNA is TGCGCCAGCAGCTATGGACAGCTCTACAATGAGCAGTTCTTC. Translation gives CASSYGQLYNEQFF.

The rearrangement joins TRBV6-4 to TRBJ2-1; 12 nucleotides agree with TRBD2. V was clipped by 5 bases and J by 16 bases; unmatched bases: 9. There are 13 residues in the CDR3. Per germline, CDR1 MRHNA and CDR2 SNTAGT. The chain's CDR3 is CASSSTSGSSFFF. CDR3 DNA sequence: TGTGCCAGCAGTTCGACTAGCGGGAGTAGTTTTTTCTTC.

J is TRBJ2-3 and V is TRBV28, with D possibly TRBD1 on 6 matching bases. Trimming left V 6 bases short and J 2 bases short, with 15 bases between. The length of the CDR3 is 15 residues. CDR1 is MDHEN, CDR2 SYDVKM, per germline. The CDR3 is CASRLQGSNTDTQYF. In nucleotides, the CDR3 is TGTGCCAGCAGATTACAGGGTTCGAACACAGATACGCAGTATTTT.

This clone was recorded once. V is TRBV6-5 and J is TRBJ1-2; the D is unclear. The CDR3 is 14 residues long. CDR1 is MNHEY, CDR2 SVGAGI, per germline. V was pared by 0 bases and J by 0 bases, with 5 bases between. The CDR3 region is CASSYSSSNYGYTF. The CDR3, as DNA: TGTGCCAGCAGTTACTCGAGCTCTAACTATGGCTACACCTTC.

CDR3 nucleotide sequence: TGTGCCAGCAGCGTAGGGAGGGTAGGAGAGACCCAGTACTTC. Translated: CASSVGRVGETQYF. The chain couples TRBV9 to TRBJ2-5; a weak D match, TRBD2 (6 bases). V lost 0 bases and J 4 bases, leaving 10 bases between the germline ends. Germline-derived CDR1 and CDR2 are SGDLS and YYNGEE. The CDR3 totals 14 residues.

The genes are TRBV28 and TRBJ2-5, with D perhaps TRBD1 or TRBD2 (5 bases each). The J call may not be correct, given that the DNA end is closer to TRBJ2-7. The CDR3 has 13 residues. CDR1 is MDHEN and CDR2 is SYDVKM in the germline V gene. The CDR3 sequence is CASSFGQGHEQYF. DNA for the CDR3: TGTGCCAGCAGTTTCGGGCAGGGACACGAGCAGTACTTC.

The CDR3: CASSGGFLSTDTQYF. The CDR3 bases are TGTGCCAGCAGCGGGGGATTCCTTAGCACAGATACGCAGTATTTT. The chain has TRBV6-1 and TRBJ2-3, with D possibly being TRBD2 (6 bases). CDR3 length: 15 amino acids. Between the trimmed V and J ends, which lost 6 bases and 0 bases, there was a span of 13 bases. Looked up from germline, CDR1 is MNHNS and CDR2 is SASEGT.

The CDR3 spells CASSLGTGRRQPQHF. In DNA, the CDR3 is TGTGCCAGCAGCTTAGGGACAGGTCGACGTCAGCCCCAGCATTTT. The rearrangement uses TRBV7-9 and TRBJ1-5, with TRBD1 matching over 7 bases. V shed 1 base, J shed 6 bases, and the junction held 6 bases outside the gene matches. The CDR3 covers 15 residues. Germline-derived CDR1 and CDR2 are SEHNR and FQNEAQ (reference sequence).

The chain links TRBV16 to TRBJ2-1; no clear D gene. V shed 3 bases and J shed 4 bases, with 7 bases lying between them. This CDR3 region has 13 residues. The germline gives CDR1 KGHSY, CDR2 FQNENV. The CDR3 spells CASSHPLYNEQFF. The CDR3 coding sequence is TGTGCCAGCAGCCACCCCCTATACAATGAGCAGTTCTTC.

The chain links TRBV6-5 to TRBJ1-2; D perhaps matches TRBD1 (5 bases). CDR3 length: 14 residues. Trimming stripped 7 bases from V and 3 bases from J, with 15 bases between. CDR1 is MNHEY, CDR2 SVGAGI, per germline. The CDR3 region is CASTVAWGDYGYTF. CDR3 nucleotides: TGTGCCAGCACCGTGGCATGGGGGGACTATGGCTACACCTTC.

The rearrangement links TRBV6-4 to TRBJ2-5; no clear D gene. Germline V CDR1 and CDR2: MRHNA, SNTAGT. V was pared by 5 bases and J by 5 bases, with 12 bases between. The length of the CDR3 is 13 residues. CDR3 residues: CASSLVLPETQYF. CDR3 nucleotides: TGTGCCAGCAGTTTAGTGCTGCCGGAGACCCAGTACTTC.

The rearrangement uses TRBV5-1 and TRBJ2-7; D may be TRBD1 (6 bases). Between the trimmed V and J ends, which lost 0 bases and 7 bases, there was a span of 14 bases. Germline V gene data show CDR1 as SGHRS and CDR2 as YFSETQ. The CDR3 spans 14 residues. This CDR3 is CASSLDRADREQYF. The CDR3 nucleotides are TGCGCCAGCAGCTTGGACAGGGCCGATCGAGAGCAGTACTTC.

The chain couples TRBV6-1 to TRBJ1-5, with TRBD1 matching over 7 bases. The J segment lost 2 bases and the V segment lost 0 bases, leaving 4 bases of the junction unmatched. Germline V CDR1 and CDR2: MNHNS, SASEGT. This CDR3 is 16 amino acids long. The DNA for the CDR3 is TGTGCCAGCAGTGAAGCCGACAGGGCTGGCAATCAGCCCCAGCATTTT. Translation gives CASSEADRAGNQPQHF.

The chain couples TRBV30 to TRBJ1-5; tentative D call: TRBD1 (5 bases). The V and J ends lost 0 bases and 0 bases respectively, with 15 bases between them. CDR1 is GTSNPN and CDR2 is SVGIG in the germline V gene (reference sequence). The CDR3 extends over 17 amino acids. CDR3 loop: CAWSVWGGKYSNQPQHF. The CDR3 bases are TGTGCCTGGAGTGTCTGGGGGGGGAAATATAGCAATCAGCCCCAGCATTTT.

The V and J genes are TRBV6-5 and TRBJ1-3; 9 bases match TRBD1. CDR3 length: 15 residues. The V segment lost 7 bases and the J segment 0 bases; nucleotides outside the gene matches: 4. Germline loops: CDR1 MNHEY, CDR2 SVGAGI. DNA for the CDR3: TGTGCCAGCACCCAACAGGGGGCCTCTGGAAACACCATATATTTT. Translating it yields CASTQQGASGNTIYF.

The V and J genes are TRBV4-3 and TRBJ2-7; 7 nucleotides align to TRBD2. The trim removed 1 base at V and 2 bases at J, leaving 8 bases unmatched. CDR3 length equals 16 residues. Germline CDR1 is LGHNA and CDR2 is YSLEER. CDR3 loop: CASSQGGSGLPYEQYF. The CDR3 coding sequence is TGCGCCAGCAGCCAAGGGGGTAGCGGGCTACCCTACGAGCAGTACTTC.

In this sample, this clone turned up a few times. The chain uses TRBV9 and TRBJ2-5, with 7 bases that match TRBD2. The V and J ends lost 0 bases and 3 bases, in that order; junction bases with no gene match: 8. The CDR3 runs 16 residues. The germline gives CDR1 SGDLS, CDR2 YYNGEE. This CDR3 is CASSVGGGTVKETQYF. The CDR3 bases are TGTGCCAGCAGCGTAGGGGGGGGAACTGTCAAAGAGACCCAGTACTTC.

The genes are TRBV15 and TRBJ1-6; 10 bases match TRBD1. The J segment lost 10 bases and the V segment lost 4 bases, leaving 7 bases of the junction unmatched. Germline V gene data show CDR1 as LNHNV and CDR2 as YYDKDF (reference sequence). The CDR3 contains 15 residues. CDR3 residues: CATSNPGQGISPLHF. DNA of the CDR3: TGTGCCACCAGCAACCCGGGACAGGGGATCTCACCCCTCCACTTT.

The CDR3 region is CASSKQEGSYEQYF. For the CDR3, the DNA is TGTGCCAGCAGCAAACAGGAAGGCTCCTACGAGCAGTACTTC. V gene TRBV21-1 combines with J gene TRBJ2-7; the table's TRBD1 call for D was not verified on the DNA. TRBV21-1 is recorded as a pseudogene. The CDR3 has 14 amino acids.

The rearrangement uses TRBV9 and TRBJ2-3, with D possibly matching TRBD2 (7 bases). The CDR3 consists of 16 residues. The V gene's germline CDR1 is SGDLS and CDR2 YYNGEE. Trimming stripped 3 bases from V and 4 bases from J, with 18 bases between. The CDR3 loop reads CASSGWGGASSDTQYF. CDR3 bases: TGTGCCAGCAGCGGTTGGGGGGGCGCAAGTTCAGATACGCAGTATTTT.

This clone appeared a single time. The J gene is TRBJ1-5, the V gene TRBV4-3; 7 bases are a match to TRBD1. CDR1 is LGHNA, CDR2 YSLEER, per germline. Trimming at V came to 0 bases and at J to 9 bases, leaving 20 bases not matched to a gene. This CDR3 region has 19 residues. In DNA form, the CDR3 reads TGCGCCAGCAGCCAAGATGTTAAACCCCGAGGGCCAGGGGGAGTGCCCCAGCATTTT. The encoded protein is CASSQDVKPRGPGGVPQHF.

V gene TRBV7-9 combines with J gene TRBJ2-5; possible D gene TRBD2, 6 bases. Per the germline V gene, CDR1 is SEHNR and CDR2 is FQNEAQ (reference sequence). Trimming removed 5 bases from V and 2 bases from J, with 18 bases in between. The CDR3 covers 16 residues. CDR3 DNA sequence: TGTGCCAGCAGCACGACTAGTGGGGGTGAACAAGAGACCCAGTACTTC. Protein product: CASSTTSGGEQETQYF.

The chain links TRBV9 to TRBJ2-1, with no clear D. The germline V gene has CDR1 SGDLS and CDR2 YYNGEE. The CDR3 runs 16 residues. Between the trimmed V and J ends, which lost 0 bases and 0 bases, there was a span of 10 bases. The CDR3, as DNA: TGTGCCAGCAGCGTAGTGGCACGAAGCTCCTACAATGAGCAGTTCTTC. Its translation is CASSVVARSSYNEQFF.